This T cell receptor beta chain came from a study of a mutant IDH1 vaccine in newly diagnosed glioma. Study context: Patients had received radiotherapy, temozolomide, or both previously, most receiving both.

Time point in this sample: week 11, during vaccination. Mutant IDH1 20-mer peptide, at 300 ug, made up each vaccine dose, with topical imiquimod. Newly diagnosed WHO grade 3 or 4 IDH1-mutant, ATRX-lost astrocytomas were identified in the donors. Broader study findings: The vaccine induced immune responses, and these occurred in around 94% of patients.

As regards this clone: Its cognate antigen is unknown.

From germline, CDR1 is SGHDT and CDR2 YYEEEE. This CDR3 contains 13 residues. Trimming took 4 bases from V and 4 from J; bases not matched to a gene: 4. Method: immunoSEQ multiplex PCR; TCRdb's copy keeps in-frame clones and lacks some. There are fewer than 70,000 clones in the sample; roughly 80% occur only once, and about 3.7% lies in the top ten. Sample: PBMCs, taken from a glioma patient whose treatment included an IDH1 peptide vaccine. This TCR derives from a man under 40 with glioma. The rearrangement joins TRBV5-6 to TRBJ1-2, with 7 bases matching TRBD1. The chain's CDR3 is CASSLGDSYGYTF. The CDR3 DNA reads as TGTGCCAGCAGCCTCGGGGACAGCTATGGCTACACCTTC.